Listed here are 23 T cell receptor beta chains from one sample, sequenced in a study of long-term antiretroviral therapy in people with HIV. At survey level, the immunoSEQ assay was run in its v3.0 version. This table comes from immunoSEQ multiplex PCR, and its TCRdb copy is limited to in-frame clones, with some not included. The sample lists 35,000 to 45,000 clones, about 80% seen once, with roughly 5.2% in the top ten. Sequencing was performed on unsorted PBMCs, taken 3.4 years after starting antiretroviral therapy. These receptors were collected from a man younger than 45 with HIV.

V usage is TRBV7-2 and J usage is TRBJ2-7; 7 nucleotides line up with TRBD2. V dropped 5 bases and J dropped 4; count of bases not matched to a gene: 8. Germline V gene data show CDR1 as SGHTA and CDR2 as FQGNSA. This CDR3 contains 14 residues. In DNA, the CDR3 is TGTGCCAGCAGCAGCATGGGGGGGGAGTACGAGCAGTACTTC. Its translation: CASSSMGGEYEQYF.

The V and J genes are TRBV6-5 and TRBJ2-2; D could derive from TRBD1 or TRBD2 (6 bases each). V lost 4 bases to trimming and J lost 4 bases, with 7 bases between them. Germline V gene lookup returns CDR1 MNHEY and CDR2 SVGAGI. The CDR3 is 13 residues long. In nucleotides, the CDR3 is TGTGCCAGCAGTTCGGGGGCCACCGGGGAGCTGTTTTTT. This encodes CASSSGATGELFF.

The chain links TRBV5-4 to TRBJ1-4; D is uncertain. Germline assignment: CDR1 SGHNT and CDR2 YYREEE (reference sequence). V was cut by 0 bases and J by 0 bases, with 12 bases left in between. CDR3 length: 17 residues. The CDR3 spells CASSLEAGSPTNEKLFF. Written as DNA, the CDR3 is TGTGCCAGCAGCTTGGAGGCAGGTTCTCCAACTAATGAAAAACTGTTTTTT.

The V call is TRBV27, the J call TRBJ2-7, with a possible D match to TRBD2 (6 bases). The CDR3 has 16 residues. V lost 6 bases and J lost 2, with 20 bases in between. The V gene's germline CDR1 is MNHEY and CDR2 SMNVEV (reference sequence). Here the CDR3 DNA reads TGTGCCAGCAGCCCCACCCAAGCGGGTTGGCCCTACGAGCAGTACTTC. Translating gives CASSPTQAGWPYEQYF.

Judged by abundance, this clone is medium-sized. This chain joins TRBV16 and TRBJ2-1; D unresolved. Germline CDR1 and CDR2: KGHSY and FQNENV. V was clipped by 4 bases and J by 5 bases, with 3 bases between them. The CDR3 has 11 residues. CDR3 sequence: CASSPNNEQFF. CDR3 coding DNA: TGTGCCAGCAGCCCAAACAATGAGCAGTTCTTC.

V and J are TRBV5-8 and TRBJ1-1; no reliable D call. The V and J ends lost 0 bases and 1 base respectively, with 4 bases between them. The CDR3 consists of 13 residues. The germline V gene encodes CDR1 SGHTS and CDR2 YDEGEE. CDR3 in DNA: TGTGCCAGCAGCTTGGGGGCGAACACTGAAGCTTTCTTT. Translation gives CASSLGANTEAFF.

This clone was found a few times. The chain recombines TRBV7-9 with TRBJ2-7, with D unclear. The CDR3 runs to 16 residues. Trimming took 0 bases from V and 0 from J, leaving 12 bases between them. Germline loops: CDR1 SEHNR, CDR2 FQNEAQ (reference sequence). This CDR3 is CASSLAAGPSSYEQYF. As DNA, the CDR3 is TGTGCCAGCAGCTTAGCTGCAGGTCCCAGCTCCTACGAGCAGTACTTC.

The chain uses TRBV7-8 and TRBJ2-7; possible D gene TRBD2, 6 bases. The CDR3 runs to 15 residues. V dropped 6 bases and J dropped 1 base, with 16 bases sitting between them. CDR1 is SGHVS, CDR2 FQNEAQ, per germline. CDR3 amino acids: CASSPPGASSYEQYF. The CDR3 DNA reads TGTGCCAGCAGTCCCCCGGGAGCCTCATCCTACGAGCAGTACTTC.

In DNA, the CDR3 is TGTGCCAGCAGTTTTAGGGAAAATGGCTACACCTTC. Translating gives CASSFRENGYTF. V gene TRBV6-6 combines with J gene TRBJ1-2; D is uncertain. The CDR3 totals 12 residues. Trimming cost V 4 bases and J 6 bases, with 9 bases left between them. CDR1 is MNHNY and CDR2 is SVGAGI in the germline V gene (reference sequence).

This clone was seen only a few times. The V gene is TRBV28, the J gene TRBJ1-2; maybe TRBD1 (6 bases). This CDR3 spans 12 amino acids. Trimming cost V 4 bases and J 7 bases, with 10 bases left between them. Germline CDR1 reads MDHEN; CDR2 reads SYDVKM. CDR3 nucleotide sequence: TGTGCCAGCAGTTCACAGGGATTTGGCTACACCTTC. This sequence encodes CASSSQGFGYTF.

The rearrangement uses TRBV19 and TRBJ2-7, with D maybe TRBD1 (5 bases). The CDR3 sequence is 14 residues long. The V gene's germline CDR1 is LNHDA and CDR2 SQIVND (reference sequence). Trimming removed 5 bases from V and 2 bases from J, with 13 bases in between. The CDR3 protein is CASSSVSGPYEQYF. The CDR3 DNA follows: TGTGCCAGTAGTTCGGTCTCAGGGCCCTACGAGCAGTACTTC.

This chain uses TRBV5-3 with TRBJ2-4; tentatively, D is TRBD1 (5 bases). TRBV5-3 is annotated as an ORF whose role is uncertain. The CDR3 covers 16 residues. V was clipped by 4 bases and J by 0 bases, with 14 bases between them. In nucleotides, the CDR3 is TGTGCCAGAAGCCCGGACAAAACCAAAGCCAAAAACATTCAGTACTTC. This translates into CARSPDKTKAKNIQYF.

The chain uses TRBV4-3 and TRBJ2-5, with D unresolved. The V end lost 4 bases, the J end lost 4 bases, and 16 bases lay between the germline ends. Germline CDR1 is LGHNA and CDR2 is YSLEER. This CDR3 contains 15 residues. The CDR3 sequence: CASSPRGGNGETQYF. For the CDR3, the DNA is TGCGCCAGCAGCCCCCGTGGTGGGAATGGAGAGACCCAGTACTTC.

This rearrangement joins TRBV9 to TRBJ2-7, with 8 bases lining up with TRBD2. CDR3 size: 14 residues. Germline assignment: CDR1 SGDLS and CDR2 YYNGEE. The V and J ends lost 4 bases and 6 bases, in that order; junction bases with no gene match: 9. The CDR3 spells CASSTAGGPREQYF. The CDR3, as DNA: TGTGCCAGCAGCACGGCGGGAGGTCCTCGCGAGCAGTACTTC.

The chain recombines TRBV18 with TRBJ1-1; no clear D gene. Germline V lookup: CDR1 KGHSH, CDR2 LQKENI. The CDR3 is 17 amino acids. Trimming took 3 bases from V and 2 from J, leaving 19 bases between them. CDR3 in amino acids: CASSPGHMLSPNTEAFF. CDR3 DNA sequence: TGTGCCAGCTCACCGGGCCATATGCTGTCCCCAAACACTGAAGCTTTCTTT. The full variable domain, in which reference TRBV18 and TRBJ1-1 provide the parts outside the CDR3, is NAGVMQNPRHLVRRRGQEARLRCSPMKGHSHVYWYRQLPEEGLKFMVYLQKENIIDESGMPKERFSAEFPKEGPSILRIQQVVRGDSAAYFCASSPGHMLSPNTEAFFGQGTRLTVV.

This rearrangement joins TRBV28 to TRBJ1-5, with 9 bases matching TRBD1. The CDR3 runs 15 residues. After removal of 5 bases from V and 4 bases from J, the junction contained 6 bases not matched to a gene. Germline V CDR1 and CDR2: MDHEN, SYDVKM. This chain's CDR3 is CASSIGQGRNQPQHF. CDR3 nucleotide sequence: TGTGCCAGCAGTATTGGACAGGGGAGGAATCAGCCCCAGCATTTT.

This chain joins TRBV7-2 and TRBJ2-5; TRBD2 aligns across 8 bases. In germline, CDR1 is SGHTA, CDR2 FQGNSA. The CDR3 covers 19 residues. J gave up 1 base and V 1 base, and 14 bases lay outside the gene matches. CDR3 sequence: CASSLVRGLSGGSQETQYF. The CDR3 nucleotides are TGTGCCAGCAGCTTAGTTAGGGGACTAAGCGGGGGCAGCCAAGAGACCCAGTACTTC.

The table lists this clone with a count of one. This rearrangement joins TRBV27 to TRBJ2-1, with 9 bases fitting TRBD2. Trimming cost V 5 bases and J 9 bases; bases outside gene matches: 11. CDR1 MNHEY and CDR2 SMNVEV come from the germline V gene (reference sequence). The CDR3 sequence is 15 residues long. The CDR3: CASSARLAVLGEQFF. CDR3 DNA sequence: TGTGCCAGCAGTGCCCGACTAGCGGTCTTGGGTGAGCAGTTCTTC.

This clone occurred a few times. The chain is built from TRBV28 and TRBJ2-6, with 7 positions matching TRBD1. V trimming: 6 bases; J trimming: 2 bases; junction bases outside the gene matches: 4. Germline CDR1 is MDHEN and CDR2 is SYDVKM. CDR3 length: 15 residues. The CDR3 DNA sequence: TGTGCCAGCAGCGAAGGGGGCGCTGGGGCCAACGTCCTGACTTTC. Translation gives CASSEGGAGANVLTF. The variable domain in full, with the rest retrieved from reference TRBV28 and TRBJ2-6, is DVKVTQSSRYLVKRTGEKVFLECVQDMDHENMFWYRQDPGLGLRLIYFSYDVKMKEKGDIPEGYSVSREKKERFSLILESASTNQTSMYLCASSEGGAGANVLTFGAGSRLTVL.

The CDR3 reads CASSPPTGGSGYEQYF. The CDR3 bases are TGTGCCAGCTCACCACCGACAGGGGGATCTGGCTACGAGCAGTACTTC. V gene TRBV18 combines with J gene TRBJ2-7, with 9 bases fitting TRBD1. Germline V lookup: CDR1 KGHSH, CDR2 LQKENI. V was pared by 0 bases and J by 3 bases, with 6 bases of the junction left unmatched. The CDR3 extends over 16 amino acids. Combining the CDR3 with reference TRBV18 and TRBJ2-7 gives the whole variable domain NAGVMQNPRHLVRRRGQEARLRCSPMKGHSHVYWYRQLPEEGLKFMVYLQKENIIDESGMPKERFSAEFPKEGPSILRIQQVVRGDSAAYFCASSPPTGGSGYEQYFGPGTRLTVT.

The chain's CDR3 is CASSVSGKPGNTIYF. CDR3 DNA sequence: TGTGCCAGCAGCGTCTCGGGGAAGCCTGGAAACACCATATATTTT. This chain joins TRBV9 and TRBJ1-3; D gene unclear. The CDR3 totals 15 residues. The V gene's germline CDR1 is SGDLS and CDR2 YYNGEE. V lost 2 bases and J 2 bases, leaving 11 bases between the germline ends. The whole variable domain, filled in from reference TRBV9 and TRBJ1-3, reads DSGVTQTPKHLITATGQRVTLRCSPRSGDLSVYWYQQSLDQGLQFLIQYYNGEERAKGNILERFSAQQFPDLHSELNLSSLELGDSALYFCASSVSGKPGNTIYFGEGSWLTVV.

The chain is built from TRBV6-5 and TRBJ2-3, with D unclear. The V end lost 0 bases, the J end lost 1 base, and 5 bases lay between the germline ends. This CDR3 is built from 14 residues. The germline V gene has CDR1 MNHEY and CDR2 SVGAGI. The CDR3 sequence: CASSYSSGTDTQYF. In nucleotides, the CDR3 is TGTGCCAGCAGTTACTCGAGCGGCACAGATACGCAGTATTTT.

CDR3 in DNA: TGTGCCAGCAGTGTAATTCAGGGGATTAGCAATCAGCCCCAGCATTTT. Encoded protein: CASSVIQGISNQPQHF. This sequence joins TRBV28 and TRBJ1-5; perhaps TRBD1 as D (6 bases). Germline assignment: CDR1 MDHEN and CDR2 SYDVKM. V lost 5 bases, J lost 0 bases, and 14 bases lay in between. CDR3 length equals 16 residues. Full variable domain (remainder filled in from reference TRBV28 and TRBJ1-5): DVKVTQSSRYLVKRTGEKVFLECVQDMDHENMFWYRQDPGLGLRLIYFSYDVKMKEKGDIPEGYSVSREKKERFSLILESASTNQTSMYLCASSVIQGISNQPQHFGDGTRLSIL.